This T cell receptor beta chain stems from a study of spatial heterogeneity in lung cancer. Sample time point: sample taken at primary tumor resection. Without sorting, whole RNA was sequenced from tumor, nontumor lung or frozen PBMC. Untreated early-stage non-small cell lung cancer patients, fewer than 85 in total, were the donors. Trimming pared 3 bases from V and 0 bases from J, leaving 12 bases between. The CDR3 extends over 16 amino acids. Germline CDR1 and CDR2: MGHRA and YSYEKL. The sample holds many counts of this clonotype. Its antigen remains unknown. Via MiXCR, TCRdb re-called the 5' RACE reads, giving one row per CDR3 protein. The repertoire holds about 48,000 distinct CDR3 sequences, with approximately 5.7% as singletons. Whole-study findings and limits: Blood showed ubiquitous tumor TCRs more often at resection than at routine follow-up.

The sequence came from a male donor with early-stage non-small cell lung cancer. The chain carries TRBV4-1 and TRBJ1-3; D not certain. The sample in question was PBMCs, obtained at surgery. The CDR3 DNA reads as TGCGCCAGCAGCCAGAGTGGGGTTCCCTCTGGAAACACCATATATTTT. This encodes CASSQSGVPSGNTIYF.